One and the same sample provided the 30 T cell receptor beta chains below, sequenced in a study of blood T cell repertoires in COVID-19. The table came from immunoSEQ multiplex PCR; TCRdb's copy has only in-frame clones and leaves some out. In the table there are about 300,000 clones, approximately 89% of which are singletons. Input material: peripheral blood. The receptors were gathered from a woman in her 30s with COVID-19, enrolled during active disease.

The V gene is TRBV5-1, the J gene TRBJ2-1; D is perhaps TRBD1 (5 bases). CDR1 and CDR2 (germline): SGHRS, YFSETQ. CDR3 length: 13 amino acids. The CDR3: CVVRTPSYNEQFF. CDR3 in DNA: TGCGTTGTTCGGACACCATCCTACAATGAGCAGTTCTTC.

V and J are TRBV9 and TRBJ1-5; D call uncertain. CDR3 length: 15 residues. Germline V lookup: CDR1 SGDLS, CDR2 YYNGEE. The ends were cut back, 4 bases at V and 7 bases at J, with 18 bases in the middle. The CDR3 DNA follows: TGTGCCAGCAGCCAGGCAGAGGGTTGGTTGCAGCCCCAGCATTTT. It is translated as CASSQAEGWLQPQHF.

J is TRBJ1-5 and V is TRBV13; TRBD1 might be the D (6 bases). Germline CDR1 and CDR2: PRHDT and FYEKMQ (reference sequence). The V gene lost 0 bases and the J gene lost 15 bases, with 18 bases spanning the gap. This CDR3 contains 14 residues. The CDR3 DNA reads TGTGCCAGCAGCTTAGGTCAGGGGCCGACGGCTCGGCATTTT. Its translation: CASSLGQGPTARHF.

In DNA, the CDR3 is TGTGCCAGCAGCCAAGAGAGGACGGGGGGTCCAGATACGCAGTATTTT. Translation gives CASSQERTGGPDTQYF. This chain joins TRBV4-2 and TRBJ2-3, with 7 bases fitting TRBD2. The ends lost 0 bases at V and 4 bases at J; junction bases unmatched: 7. The CDR3 is 16 amino acids. Germline assignment: CDR1 LGHNA and CDR2 YNFKEQ.

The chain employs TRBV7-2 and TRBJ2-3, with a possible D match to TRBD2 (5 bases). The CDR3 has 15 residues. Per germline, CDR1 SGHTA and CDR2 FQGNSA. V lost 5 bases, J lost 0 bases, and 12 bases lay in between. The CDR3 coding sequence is TGTGCCAGCAGCCCAGTGAGGGCTAGCACAGATACGCAGTATTTT. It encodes CASSPVRASTDTQYF.

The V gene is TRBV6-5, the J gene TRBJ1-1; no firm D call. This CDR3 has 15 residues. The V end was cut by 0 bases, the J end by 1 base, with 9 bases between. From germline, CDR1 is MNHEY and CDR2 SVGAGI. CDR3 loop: CASSYSRVPNTEAFF. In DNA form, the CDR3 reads TGTGCCAGCAGTTACTCTCGGGTCCCGAACACTGAAGCTTTCTTT.

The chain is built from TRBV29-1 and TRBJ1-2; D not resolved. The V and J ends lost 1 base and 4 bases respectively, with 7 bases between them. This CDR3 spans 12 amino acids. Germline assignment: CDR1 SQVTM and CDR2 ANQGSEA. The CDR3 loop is CSVEARFYGYTF. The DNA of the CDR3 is TGCAGCGTTGAAGCTCGTTTCTATGGCTACACCTTC.

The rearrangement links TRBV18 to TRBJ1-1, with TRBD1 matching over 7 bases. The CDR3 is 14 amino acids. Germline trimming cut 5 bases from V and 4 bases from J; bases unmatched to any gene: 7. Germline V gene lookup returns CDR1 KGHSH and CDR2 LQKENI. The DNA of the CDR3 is TGTGCCAGCTCATGGACAGGTTCTAGCACTGAAGCTTTCTTT. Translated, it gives CASSWTGSSTEAFF.

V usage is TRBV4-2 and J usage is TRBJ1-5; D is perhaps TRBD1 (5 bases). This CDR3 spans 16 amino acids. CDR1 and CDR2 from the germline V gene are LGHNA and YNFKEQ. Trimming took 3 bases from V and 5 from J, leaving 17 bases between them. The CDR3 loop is CASSQDQTSGYQPQHF. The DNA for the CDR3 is TGTGCCAGCAGCCAGGACCAAACATCAGGGTATCAGCCCCAGCATTTT.

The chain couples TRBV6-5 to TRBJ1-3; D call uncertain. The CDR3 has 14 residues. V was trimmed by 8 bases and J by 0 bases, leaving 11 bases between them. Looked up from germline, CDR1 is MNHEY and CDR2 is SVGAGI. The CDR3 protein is CASRGYSSGNTIYF. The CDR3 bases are TGTGCCAGCCGGGGTTACAGCTCTGGAAACACCATATATTTT.

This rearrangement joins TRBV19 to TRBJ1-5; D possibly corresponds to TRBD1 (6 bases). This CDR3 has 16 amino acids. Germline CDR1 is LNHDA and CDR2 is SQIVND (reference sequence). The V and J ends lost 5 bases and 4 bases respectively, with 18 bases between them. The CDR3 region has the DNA TGTGCCAGTAGTCTCTCCCCAGGGGCGATTAATCAGCCCCAGCATTTT. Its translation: CASSLSPGAINQPQHF. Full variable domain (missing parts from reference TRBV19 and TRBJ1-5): DGGITQSPKYLFRKEGQNVTLSCEQNLNHDAMYWYRQDPGQGLRLIYYSQIVNDFQKGDIAEGYSVSREKKESFPLTVTSAQKNPTAFYLCASSLSPGAINQPQHFGDGTRLSIL.

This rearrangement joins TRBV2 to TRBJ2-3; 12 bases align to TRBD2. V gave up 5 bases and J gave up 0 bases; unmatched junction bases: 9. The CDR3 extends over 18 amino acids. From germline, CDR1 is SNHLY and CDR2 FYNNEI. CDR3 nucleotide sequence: TGTGCCAGCAGTCAGCCTAGCGGGGGGGCCGAAAGCACAGATACGCAGTATTTT. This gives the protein CASSQPSGGAESTDTQYF.

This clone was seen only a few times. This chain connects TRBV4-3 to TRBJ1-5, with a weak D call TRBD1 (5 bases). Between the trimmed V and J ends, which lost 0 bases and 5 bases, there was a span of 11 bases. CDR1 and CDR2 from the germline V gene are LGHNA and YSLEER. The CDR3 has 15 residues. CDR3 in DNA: TGCGCCAGCAGCCAAGATTCGGGGGGATATCAGCCCCAGCATTTT. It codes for CASSQDSGGYQPQHF.

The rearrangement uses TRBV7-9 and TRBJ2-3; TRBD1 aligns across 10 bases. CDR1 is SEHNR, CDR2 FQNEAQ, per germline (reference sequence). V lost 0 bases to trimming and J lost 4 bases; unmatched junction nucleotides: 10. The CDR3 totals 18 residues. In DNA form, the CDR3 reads TGTGCCAGCAGCTTAGCCTACCGGGACAGGGGTTGGGCAGATACGCAGTATTTT. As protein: CASSLAYRDRGWADTQYF.

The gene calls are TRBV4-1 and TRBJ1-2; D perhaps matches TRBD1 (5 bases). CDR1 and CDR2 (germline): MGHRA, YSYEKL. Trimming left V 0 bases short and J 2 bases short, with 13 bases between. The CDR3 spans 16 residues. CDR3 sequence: CASSQESRGTNYGYTF. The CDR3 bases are TGCGCCAGCAGCCAAGAAAGTCGGGGGACCAACTATGGCTACACCTTC.

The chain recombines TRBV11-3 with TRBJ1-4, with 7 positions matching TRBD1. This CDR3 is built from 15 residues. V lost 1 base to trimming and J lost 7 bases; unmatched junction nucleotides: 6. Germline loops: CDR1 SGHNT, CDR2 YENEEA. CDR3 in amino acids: CASSLGQGSSEKLFF. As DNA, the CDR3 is TGTGCCAGCAGCTTAGGACAGGGATCTAGTGAAAAACTGTTTTTT.

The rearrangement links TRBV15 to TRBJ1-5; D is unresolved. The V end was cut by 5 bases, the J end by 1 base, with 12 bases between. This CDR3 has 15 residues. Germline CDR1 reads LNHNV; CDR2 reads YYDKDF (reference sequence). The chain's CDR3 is CATSPVYQSNQPQHF. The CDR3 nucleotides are TGTGCCACCAGCCCAGTGTACCAGAGCAATCAGCCCCAGCATTTT.

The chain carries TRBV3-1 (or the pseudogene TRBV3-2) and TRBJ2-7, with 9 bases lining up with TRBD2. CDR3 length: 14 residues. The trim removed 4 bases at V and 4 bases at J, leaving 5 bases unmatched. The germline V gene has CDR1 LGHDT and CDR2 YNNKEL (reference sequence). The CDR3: CASSRSGGSYEQYF. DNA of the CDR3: TGTGCCAGCAGCCGGAGCGGGGGGTCATACGAGCAGTACTTC.

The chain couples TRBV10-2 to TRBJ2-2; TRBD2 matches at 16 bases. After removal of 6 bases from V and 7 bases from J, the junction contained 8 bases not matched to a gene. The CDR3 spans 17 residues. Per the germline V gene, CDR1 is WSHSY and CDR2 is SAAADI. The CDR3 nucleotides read TGCGCCAGCAGCCCGGGACTAGCGGGGGGGCCCGACGGGGAGCTGTTTTTT. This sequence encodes CASSPGLAGGPDGELFF.

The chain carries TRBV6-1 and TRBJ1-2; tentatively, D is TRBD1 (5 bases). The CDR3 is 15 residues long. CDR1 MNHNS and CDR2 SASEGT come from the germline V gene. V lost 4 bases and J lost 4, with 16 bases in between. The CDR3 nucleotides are TGTGCCAGCAGTGGAGCCCCTCGGAGGGGCTATGGCTACACCTTC. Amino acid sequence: CASSGAPRRGYGYTF.

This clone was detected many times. As DNA, the CDR3 is TGTGCCAGCAGCGAGGGGACCACGGGAGGCTACGAGCAGTACTTC. Translated: CASSEGTTGGYEQYF. This sequence joins TRBV4-2 and TRBJ2-7, with TRBD2 identical over 7 bases. This CDR3 has 15 residues. V gave up 5 bases and J gave up 3 bases; unmatched junction bases: 10. CDR1 is LGHNA, CDR2 YNFKEQ, per germline.

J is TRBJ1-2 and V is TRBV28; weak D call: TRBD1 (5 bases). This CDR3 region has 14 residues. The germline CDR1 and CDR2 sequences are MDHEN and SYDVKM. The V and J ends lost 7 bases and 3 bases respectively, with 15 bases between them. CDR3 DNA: TGTGCCAGCACCCGGGGGGACTTAGACTATGGCTACACCTTC. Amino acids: CASTRGDLDYGYTF.

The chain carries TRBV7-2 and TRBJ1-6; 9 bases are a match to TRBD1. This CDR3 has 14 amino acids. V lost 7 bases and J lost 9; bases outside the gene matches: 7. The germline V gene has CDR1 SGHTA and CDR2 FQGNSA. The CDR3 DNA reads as TGTGCCAGCATCCTTCGGACAGGGGTTTCACCCCTCCACTTT. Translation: CASILRTGVSPLHF.

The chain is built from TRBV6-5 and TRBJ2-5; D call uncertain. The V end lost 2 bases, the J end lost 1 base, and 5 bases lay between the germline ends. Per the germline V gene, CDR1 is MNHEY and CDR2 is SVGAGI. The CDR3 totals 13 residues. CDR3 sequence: CASSYQFQETQYF. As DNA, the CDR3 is TGTGCCAGCAGTTACCAGTTCCAAGAGACCCAGTACTTC.

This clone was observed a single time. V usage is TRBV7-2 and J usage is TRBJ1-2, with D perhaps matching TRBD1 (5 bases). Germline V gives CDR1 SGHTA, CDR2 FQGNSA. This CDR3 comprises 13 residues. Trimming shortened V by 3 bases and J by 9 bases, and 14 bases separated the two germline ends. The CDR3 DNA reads TGTGCCAGCAGCTTGGGGGGTGGGAGCCGCTACACCTTC. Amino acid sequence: CASSLGGGSRYTF.

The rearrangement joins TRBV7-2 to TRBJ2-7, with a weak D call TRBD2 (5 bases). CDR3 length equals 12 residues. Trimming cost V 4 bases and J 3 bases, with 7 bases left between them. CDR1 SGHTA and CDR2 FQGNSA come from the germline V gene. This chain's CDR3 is CASSSGDYEQYF. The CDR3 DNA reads TGTGCCAGCAGCTCCGGGGACTACGAGCAGTACTTC.

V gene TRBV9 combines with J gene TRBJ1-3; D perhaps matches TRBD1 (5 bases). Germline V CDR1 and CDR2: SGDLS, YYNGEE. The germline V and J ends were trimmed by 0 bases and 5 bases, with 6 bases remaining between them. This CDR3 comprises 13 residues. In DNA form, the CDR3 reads TGTGCCAGCAGCGTAGGGGGCCGAAACACCATATATTTT. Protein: CASSVGGRNTIYF.

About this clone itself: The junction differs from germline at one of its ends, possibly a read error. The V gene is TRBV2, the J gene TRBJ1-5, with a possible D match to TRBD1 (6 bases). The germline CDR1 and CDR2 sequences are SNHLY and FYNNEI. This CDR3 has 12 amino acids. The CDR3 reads CASGEQGQPQHF. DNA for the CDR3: TGTGCCAGCGGTGAACAGGGACAGCCCCAGCATTTT.

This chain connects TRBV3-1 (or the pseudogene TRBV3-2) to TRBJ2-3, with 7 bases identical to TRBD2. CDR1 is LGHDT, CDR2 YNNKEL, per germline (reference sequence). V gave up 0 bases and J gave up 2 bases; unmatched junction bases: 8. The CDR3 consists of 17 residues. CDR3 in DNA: TGTGCCAGCAGCCAAGATAGAGCGGGGCGACTCACAGATACGCAGTATTTT. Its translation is CASSQDRAGRLTDTQYF.

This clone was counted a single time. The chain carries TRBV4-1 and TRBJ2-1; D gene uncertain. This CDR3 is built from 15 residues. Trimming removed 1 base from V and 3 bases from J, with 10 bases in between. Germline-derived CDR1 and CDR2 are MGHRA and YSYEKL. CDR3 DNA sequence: TGCGCCAGCAGCCAAGCCCCTTACATCTACAATGAGCAGTTCTTC. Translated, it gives CASSQAPYIYNEQFF.